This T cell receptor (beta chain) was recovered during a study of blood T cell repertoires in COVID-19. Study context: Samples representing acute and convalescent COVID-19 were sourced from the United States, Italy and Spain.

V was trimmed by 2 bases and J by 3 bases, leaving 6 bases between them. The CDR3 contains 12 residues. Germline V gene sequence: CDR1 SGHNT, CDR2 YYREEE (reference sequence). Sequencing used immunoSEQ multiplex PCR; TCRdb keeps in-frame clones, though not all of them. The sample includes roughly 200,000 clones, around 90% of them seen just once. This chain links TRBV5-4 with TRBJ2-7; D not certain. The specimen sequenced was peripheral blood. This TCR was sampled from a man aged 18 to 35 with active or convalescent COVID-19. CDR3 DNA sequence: TGTGCCAGCAGCTTACAGAGCTACGAGCAGTACTTC. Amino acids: CASSLQSYEQYF.